This TCR beta chain was sequenced in a study of blood T cells in healthy people across ages. About the research overall: Capturing about one barcoded beta molecule per two T cells was achieved by template switching. Overall study findings and caveats: PBMCs left unsorted prevented a conclusive naive versus antigen-experienced comparison.

Germline assignment: CDR1 MNHEY and CDR2 SMNVEV (reference sequence). CDR3 length: 16 residues. Trimming cost V 6 bases and J 3 bases; bases outside gene matches: 9. As regards this clonotype: Its antigen is as yet unknown.

The authors ran a second PCR of roughly 6 to 11 cycles using a sample-barcoded 5' primer and a J-beta primer mix. One entry per CDR3 protein results from TCRdb running MiXCR on the 5' RACE reads. The sample has 1,500,000 or so distinct CDR3 sequences; roughly 43% are singletons. The sample taken for sequencing was blood. The TCR comes from a woman between 18 and 29 years old in good health. V and J are TRBV27 and TRBJ2-1, with 9 positions matching TRBD2. The CDR3 sequence is CASRQIAGVYYNEQFF. The CDR3 DNA sequence: TGTGCCAGCAGACAAATAGCGGGGGTGTACTACAATGAGCAGTTCTTC.